Following are 20 T cell receptor beta chains from one sample sequenced in a study of identifying expanded T cells in peripheral blood. TCRdb keeps only in-frame clones here, not all; method: immunoSEQ multiplex PCR. The sample records 70,000 to 95,000 clones, 85% to 90% being singletons. Sequenced sample: blood. These receptors were taken from a person between 18 and 70 years old in good health.

This clone was detected only a few times. The chain employs TRBV6-1 and TRBJ2-3; D is perhaps TRBD1 or TRBD2 (5 bases each). The CDR3 extends over 15 amino acids. Germline-derived CDR1 and CDR2 are MNHNS and SASEGT. V was clipped by 0 bases and J by 6 bases, with 13 bases between them. The CDR3 sequence: CASSEAAGSVDTQYF. CDR3 DNA sequence: TGTGCCAGCAGTGAAGCGGCAGGGAGCGTGGATACGCAGTATTTT.

The gene calls are TRBV6-5 and TRBJ2-3; D not resolved. Germline V gene data show CDR1 as MNHEY and CDR2 as SVGAGI. The CDR3 runs to 15 residues. V was pared by 4 bases and J by 0 bases, with 11 bases between. The CDR3 region is CASSSPRLSTDTQYF. CDR3 DNA: TGTGCCAGCAGTTCGCCCCGCCTTAGCACAGATACGCAGTATTTT.

The chain combines TRBV5-6 with TRBJ2-7; no firm D call. From germline, CDR1 is SGHDT and CDR2 YYEEEE. CDR3 size: 13 residues. Trimming pared 4 bases from V and 3 bases from J, leaving 11 bases between. For the CDR3, the DNA is TGTGCCAGCAGCCCCCAGATGAGCTACGAGCAGTACTTC. Residues: CASSPQMSYEQYF.

The gene calls are TRBV6-1 and TRBJ2-7; the match to TRBD1 covers 7 bases. V lost 4 bases and J lost 6; bases outside the gene matches: 3. Germline loops: CDR1 MNHNS, CDR2 SASEGT. The CDR3 loop spans 12 amino acids. The CDR3 bases are TGTGCCAGCAGTGGGGACAGAGGCGAGCAGTACTTC. Translated: CASSGDRGEQYF.

In DNA form, the CDR3 reads TGTGCCTGGAGCGCCTCCCTTGCGGGTGGCTACACCTTC. Translating gives CAWSASLAGGYTF. This sequence joins TRBV30 and TRBJ1-2; D not resolved. CDR3 length equals 13 residues. Germline V gene data show CDR1 as GTSNPN and CDR2 as SVGIG (reference sequence). Trimming took off 3 bases at V and 7 bases at J, with 15 bases between the two ends.

The chain couples TRBV28 to TRBJ2-1; 10 bases match TRBD1. The germline CDR1 and CDR2 sequences are MDHEN and SYDVKM. This CDR3 contains 16 residues. With V trimmed by 5 bases and J by 0 bases, 4 bases remained unmatched. CDR3 bases: TGTGCCAGCAGTGCAAGACAGGGGGCCTCCTACAATGAGCAGTTCTTC. As protein: CASSARQGASYNEQFF.

V and J are TRBV5-4 and TRBJ1-1; the D gene is possibly TRBD1 (6 bases). This CDR3 is 18 amino acids long. Germline V CDR1 and CDR2: SGHNT, YYREEE (reference sequence). V was pared by 4 bases and J by 0 bases, with 22 bases between. This CDR3 reads CASSSPRGGRGVNTEAFF. The DNA of the CDR3 is TGTGCCAGCAGCAGCCCTCGGGGGGGCAGGGGAGTGAACACTGAAGCTTTCTTT.

The V gene is TRBV29-1, the J gene TRBJ1-1; D remains unclear. Trimming took 5 bases from V and 0 from J, leaving 10 bases between them. Germline V gene data show CDR1 as SQVTM and CDR2 as ANQGSEA. The CDR3 is made up of 13 amino acids. CDR3 in amino acids: CSVPGWVNTEAFF. CDR3 bases: TGCAGCGTTCCTGGGTGGGTGAACACTGAAGCTTTCTTT. The whole variable domain, remainder taken from reference TRBV29-1 and TRBJ1-1, is SAVISQKPSRDICQRGTSLTIQCQVDSQVTMMFWYRQQPGQSLTLIATANQGSEATYESGFVIDKFPISRPNLTFSTLTVSNMSPEDSSIYLCSVPGWVNTEAFFGQGTRLTVV.

V gene TRBV5-1 combines with J gene TRBJ1-1, with no clear D. The CDR3 covers 13 residues. Germline V lookup: CDR1 SGHRS, CDR2 YFSETQ. V was cut by 0 bases and J by 5 bases, with 8 bases left in between. CDR3: CASSLVVGTEAFF. The DNA of the CDR3 is TGCGCCAGCAGCTTGGTTGTGGGGACTGAAGCTTTCTTT.

This rearrangement joins TRBV6-1 to TRBJ2-6, with D hard to call. V dropped 3 bases and J dropped 4 bases, with 10 bases sitting between them. This CDR3 is 15 amino acids long. CDR1 is MNHNS and CDR2 is SASEGT in the germline V gene. CDR3 bases: TGTGCCAGCAGTGATGGACCGACCGGGGCCAACGTCCTGACTTTC. Translating it yields CASSDGPTGANVLTF.

The CDR3 nucleotides are TGTGCAAGTCGCTTAGATCGGGGCGGGTACGGGGGATTTCGAAACACCATATATTTT. This gives the protein CASRLDRGGYGGFRNTIYF. This chain joins TRBV12-2 and TRBJ1-3. TRBV12-2 is a known pseudogene. This CDR3 is 19 amino acids long.

The genes are TRBV5-5 and TRBJ2-1; D is uncertain. Germline lookup yields CDR1 SGHKS and CDR2 YYEKEE (reference sequence). This CDR3 spans 11 amino acids. V lost 2 bases and J lost 5, with 2 bases in between. The CDR3 region is CASSFDNEQFF. In DNA form, the CDR3 reads TGTGCCAGCAGCTTTGACAATGAGCAGTTCTTC.

The rearrangement joins TRBV10-3 to TRBJ2-7; the match to TRBD1 covers 8 bases. Germline CDR1 ENHRY, CDR2 SYGVKD. The V segment lost 7 bases and the J segment 10 bases; nucleotides outside the gene matches: 9. CDR3 length: 12 amino acids. The CDR3 loop reads CAITPDRAIQYF. CDR3 nucleotides: TGTGCCATCACCCCGGACAGGGCAATTCAGTACTTC.

The chain combines TRBV14 with TRBJ1-2; 7 bases line up with TRBD1. V gave up 4 bases and J gave up 5 bases; unmatched junction bases: 7. Germline V lookup: CDR1 SGHDN, CDR2 FVKESK. The CDR3 has 14 amino acids. In DNA, the CDR3 is TGTGCCAGCAGCCTTGGTGACAGGGCTTATGGCTACACCTTC. It specifies CASSLGDRAYGYTF. The full variable domain, in which reference TRBV14 and TRBJ1-2 provide the parts outside the CDR3, is EAGVTQFPSHSVIEKGQTVTLRCDPISGHDNLYWYRRVMGKEIKFLLHFVKESKQDESGMPNNRFLAERTGGTYSTLKVQPAELEDSGVYFCASSLGDRAYGYTFGSGTRLTVV.

The CDR3 sequence is CASSRGEISYNEQFF. In nucleotides, the CDR3 is TGTGCCAGCAGTCGCGGCGAGATCTCCTACAATGAGCAGTTCTTC. The chain has TRBV6-5 and TRBJ2-1; D unclear. V was pared by 5 bases and J by 0 bases, with 11 bases between. Germline V lookup: CDR1 MNHEY, CDR2 SVGAGI. This CDR3 is 15 amino acids long.

This clone has just a few counts. The J gene is TRBJ1-5, the V gene TRBV10-1; D possibly corresponds to TRBD1 (5 bases). Trimming took off 10 bases at V and 3 bases at J, with 31 bases between the two ends. Germline V gene data show CDR1 as WNHNN and CDR2 as SYGVQD (reference sequence). This CDR3 spans 19 amino acids. The CDR3 loop reads CANPPGPGDPDYPNQPQHF. The CDR3 DNA reads TGCGCCAACCCACCGGGACCTGGAGATCCCGACTACCCCAATCAGCCCCAGCATTTT.

In this sample, this clone turned up once. The CDR3 DNA reads as TGTGCCAGCAGCGACCGGAGGGCCGCAGATACGCAGTATTTT. This gives the protein CASSDRRAADTQYF. This chain links TRBV7-3 with TRBJ2-3, with a weak D call TRBD2 (6 bases). The CDR3 consists of 14 residues. Germline CDR1 SGHTA, CDR2 FQGTGA. Deletions cut 5 bases from V and 4 bases from J, with 13 bases between.

The rearrangement links TRBV6-5 to TRBJ1-5; D remains ambiguous. This CDR3 has 13 residues. V lost 6 bases and J lost 6, with 12 bases in between. Germline V gene sequence: CDR1 MNHEY, CDR2 SVGAGI. CDR3 sequence: CASSRYPFQPQHF. The DNA for the CDR3 is TGTGCCAGCAGCCGTTACCCGTTTCAGCCCCAGCATTTT.

The rearrangement links TRBV7-3 to TRBJ1-3, with TRBD1 identical over 10 bases. The CDR3 runs to 15 residues. J was trimmed by 3 bases and V by 5 bases; bases with no gene match: 4. In germline, CDR1 is SGHTA, CDR2 FQGTGA. The CDR3 protein is CASSPRDRGGNTIYF. CDR3 coding DNA: TGTGCCAGCAGCCCCCGGGACAGGGGTGGAAACACCATATATTTT. The full variable domain, with the rest looked up from reference TRBV7-3 and TRBJ1-3, is GAGVSQTPSNKVTEKGKYVELRCDPISGHTALYWYRQSLGQGPEFLIYFQGTGAADDSGLPNDRFFAVRPEGSVSTLKIQRTERGDSAVYLCASSPRDRGGNTIYFGEGSWLTVV.

The genes are TRBV2 and TRBJ1-2, with D possibly TRBD1 on 5 matching bases. Trimming cost V 5 bases and J 2 bases, with 12 bases left between them. Germline V CDR1 and CDR2: SNHLY, FYNNEI. The CDR3 spans 14 residues. The CDR3 protein is CASSLVGGNYGYTF. The CDR3 region has the DNA TGTGCCAGCAGTCTAGTCGGGGGGAACTATGGCTACACCTTC.